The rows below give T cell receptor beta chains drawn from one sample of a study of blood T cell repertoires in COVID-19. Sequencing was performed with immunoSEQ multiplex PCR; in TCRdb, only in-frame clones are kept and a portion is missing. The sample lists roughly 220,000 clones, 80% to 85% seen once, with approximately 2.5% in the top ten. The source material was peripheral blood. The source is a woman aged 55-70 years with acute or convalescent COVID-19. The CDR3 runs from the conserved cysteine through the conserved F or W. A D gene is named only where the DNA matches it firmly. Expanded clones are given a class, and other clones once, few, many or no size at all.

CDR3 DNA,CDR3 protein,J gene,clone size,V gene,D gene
TGTGCCAGCAGCCCCAGACAGGGCGGCACTGAAGCTTTCTTT,CASSPRQGGTEAFF,TRBJ1-1,few,TRBV3-1/TRBV3-2,TRBD1
TGCGCCAGCAGCCAAATTGGGAGCTCTGGAAACACCATATATTTT,CASSQIGSSGNTIYF,TRBJ1-3,NA,TRBV4-1,NA
TGCGCCAGCAGCCAAGATCTGACGGGGGTATTTAAGACCCAGTACTTC,CASSQDLTGVFKTQYF,TRBJ2-5,NA,TRBV4-1,NA
TGTGCCAGCAGCTTAGGGGCTAGCGCCTACGAGCAGTACTTC,CASSLGASAYEQYF,TRBJ2-7,NA,TRBV13,NA
TGTGCCAGTAGTCAGACTAGGGGTTCACCCCTCCACTTT,CASSQTRGSPLHF,TRBJ1-6,NA,TRBV19,NA
TGTGCCAGCAGCCTGGCCGGGACTGCCTACAATGAGCAGTTCTTC,CASSLAGTAYNEQFF,TRBJ2-1,few,TRBV5-5,NA
TGCGCCAGCAGCCAGGATACAGGCCAGCCCCAGCATTTT,CASSQDTGQPQHF,TRBJ1-5,NA,TRBV4-3,NA
TGTGCCAGCAGCCTCCTGACAGGGGTCAGCTCTGGGGCCAACGTCCTGACTTTC,CASSLLTGVSSGANVLTF,TRBJ2-6,once,TRBV11-2,TRBD1
TGTGCCAGCAGTCCATACAATGAGCAGTTCTTC,CASSPYNEQFF,TRBJ2-1,NA,TRBV6-2/TRBV6-3,NA
TGTGCCAGCAGTGGTACAGGGGGTGAAGCTTTCTTT,CASSGTGGEAFF,TRBJ1-1,once,TRBV2,TRBD1
TGCGCCAGCAGCGAAACACAGGGTGGCGGGACTGAAGCTTTCTTT,CASSETQGGGTEAFF,TRBJ1-1,NA,TRBV5-1,NA
TGTGCCAGCAGCTTATCCCCTGGACAGGGTGTCATGAACACTGAAGCTTTCTTT,CASSLSPGQGVMNTEAFF,TRBJ1-1,NA,TRBV7-9,TRBD1
TGTGCCAGCAGCCAAGCTTTAGGGACAGGGGGGACTGAAGCTTTCTTT,CASSQALGTGGTEAFF,TRBJ1-1,NA,TRBV4-2,TRBD1
TGTGCCAGCAGTTTTAACATAGGGGTTGGCTACACCTTC,CASSFNIGVGYTF,TRBJ1-2,NA,TRBV12-3/TRBV12-4,NA
TGTGCCAGCAGCCCCCCCGGGACAGTACAGAACACTGAAGCTTTCTTT,CASSPPGTVQNTEAFF,TRBJ1-1,NA,TRBV5-4,TRBD1
TGTGCCAGCAGCCCTCAGGGTGTCGCTAGCGGAAGAACGTCCTACGAGCAGTACTTC,CASSPQGVASGRTSYEQYF,TRBJ2-7,NA,TRBV9,TRBD2
TGTGCCAGCAGTACGCAGGGGTCAAATTCACCCCTCCACTTT,CASSTQGSNSPLHF,TRBJ1-6,NA,TRBV6-5,NA
TGCGCCAGCAGCTTGGAGGCAGGCTCTTCTGAAGCTTTCTTT,CASSLEAGSSEAFF,TRBJ1-1,NA,TRBV5-1,NA
TGTGCCATAAGGACAGCCTCGAACACCGGGGAGCTGTTTTTT,CAIRTASNTGELFF,TRBJ2-2,NA,TRBV6-5,NA
TGTGCCAGCAGCACTACTAGCGGGGCCTTCTCGGAGCAGTTCTTC,CASSTTSGAFSEQFF,TRBJ2-1,NA,TRBV7-2,TRBD2
TGTGCCATCAGGAAGCAGGGAATTAATAATTCACCCCTCCACTTT,CAIRKQGINNSPLHF,TRBJ1-6,NA,TRBV10-3,NA
TGTGCCAGCAGCGGGACAGGGGGACAGTCTAACTATGGCTACACCTTC,CASSGTGGQSNYGYTF,TRBJ1-2,NA,TRBV9,TRBD1
TGTGCCAGCAGTCTCCATAGCTCTGGAAACACCATATATTTT,CASSLHSSGNTIYF,TRBJ1-3,NA,TRBV28,NA
TGTGCCTGGGCCTCATTACTAGCGGGGATCACAGATACGCAGTATTTT,CAWASLLAGITDTQYF,TRBJ2-3,NA,TRBV5-4,TRBD2
TGTGCCAGCAGCCAAGACCGCGGCAGAGCTAACTATGGCTACACCTTC,CASSQDRGRANYGYTF,TRBJ1-2,NA,TRBV4-2,NA
TGTGCCAGCAGCTTTGGGACTAGAAGCGAGCAGTACTTC,CASSFGTRSEQYF,TRBJ2-7,NA,TRBV11-3,TRBD2
TGTGCCAGCAGCGCTACAGGGAATCAGCCCCAGCATTTT,CASSATGNQPQHF,TRBJ1-5,medium-sized,TRBV3-1/TRBV3-2,NA
TGTGCCAGCAGTACTCCGGGACAGGGACATGGCTACACCTTC,CASSTPGQGHGYTF,TRBJ1-2,NA,TRBV6-5,TRBD1
TGCGCCAGCAGCCAAGAGACAGGGGTCGAGACCCAGTACTTC,CASSQETGVETQYF,TRBJ2-5,NA,TRBV4-3,TRBD1
TGCGCCAGCAGCCAAGACAGGGGATCTGGAAACACCATATATTTT,CASSQDRGSGNTIYF,TRBJ1-3,NA,TRBV4-3,NA
TGTGCCAGCAGCCAAACAGGGGGCACTGAAGCTTTCTTT,CASSQTGGTEAFF,TRBJ1-1,few,TRBV12-3/TRBV12-4,TRBD1
TGTGCCAGCAGCGCAGCCCCCGGAGTGAGGGCTTTCTTT,CASSAAPGVRAFF,TRBJ1-1,NA,TRBV11-1,NA
TGCGCCAGCAGCCCCCTGTTGGTAGCGCGTCTTATCAACGAGCAGTACTTC,CASSPLLVARLINEQYF,TRBJ2-7,NA,TRBV4-1,NA
TGCGCCAGCAGCCCAAGAGAGGGAATGAACACTGAAGCTTTCTTT,CASSPREGMNTEAFF,TRBJ1-1,NA,TRBV5-1,NA
TGTGCCAGCAGCTCCTTCCGGGACAGGGCAGTCTTAGCTGAAGCTTTCTTT,CASSSFRDRAVLAEAFF,TRBJ1-1,NA,TRBV7-2,TRBD1
TGTGCCAGTCCTACCAGGGGTGAAACTGAAGCTTTCTTT,CASPTRGETEAFF,TRBJ1-1,NA,TRBV6-5,NA
TGTGCCAGTACGACAGGGAGCCAACCTAACTATGGCTACACCTTC,CASTTGSQPNYGYTF,TRBJ1-2,NA,TRBV19,TRBD1
TGTGCCAGCAGTTCCAATAAACATGACAGGGGAACGTACGAGCAGTACTTC,CASSSNKHDRGTYEQYF,TRBJ2-7,NA,TRBV27,TRBD1
TGTGCTAGCAGCTATACTACGGGACTAGGGGGACAAGAGACCCAGTACTTC,CASSYTTGLGGQETQYF,TRBJ2-5,NA,TRBV7-7,TRBD2
TGTGCCATCAGTGAGACCCCGACAGGGGGCTACGAGCAGTACTTC,CAISETPTGGYEQYF,TRBJ2-7,NA,TRBV10-3,TRBD1
TGTGCCAGCAGCCAAGATCACTCACAGGCCTATGGCTACACCTTC,CASSQDHSQAYGYTF,TRBJ1-2,NA,TRBV3-1/TRBV3-2,NA
TGTGCCAGCAGTATCGCCGGGACAGCCAGTGTATACACCTTC,CASSIAGTASVYTF,TRBJ1-2,NA,TRBV6-5,TRBD1
TGTGCCAGCAGGAACAGGGGGCCTTGGTACGAGCAGTACTTC,CASRNRGPWYEQYF,TRBJ2-7,NA,TRBV6-5,TRBD1
TGCGCCAGCAGCCATCGAGGGGGGGTGTCGGATGGCTACACCTTC,CASSHRGGVSDGYTF,TRBJ1-2,NA,TRBV4-1,NA
TGTGCCACCAGCAGAGAAACGGCAGGGGTCTCCTACGAGCAGTACTTC,CATSRETAGVSYEQYF,TRBJ2-7,NA,TRBV15,NA
TGCAGCGTCCTCCGCCACGCCCAGGGAGGGCAGACCCAGTACTTC,CSVLRHAQGGQTQYF,TRBJ2-5,NA,TRBV29-1,TRBD2
TGTGCCAGCAGCTTACGCGGGGGGACGTACAATGAGCAGTTCTTC,CASSLRGGTYNEQFF,TRBJ2-1,NA,TRBV11-3,TRBD2
TGTGCCAGCAGTGAAGCGCTTCCTAGCCAGAACAATGAGCAGTTCTTC,CASSEALPSQNNEQFF,TRBJ2-1,NA,TRBV2,NA
TGTGCCAGCAGCTTGACAGGGACTCTATCCGGGGAGCTGTTTTTT,CASSLTGTLSGELFF,TRBJ2-2,few,TRBV7-9,NA
TGCGCCAGCAGCCCGGCGGGGGCATCTGGAGCTTTCTTT,CASSPAGASGAFF,TRBJ1-1,NA,TRBV5-1,NA
TGTGCCAGCAGTTCGCCGCCGCGATACACTGAAGCTTTCTTT,CASSSPPRYTEAFF,TRBJ1-1,NA,TRBV27,NA
TGTGCCTGGAGGCGAAACACTGAAGCTTTCTTT,CAWRRNTEAFF,TRBJ1-1,NA,TRBV30,NA
TGCGCCAGCAGCAGCAGACAGGGTGGGTACTCTGGGGCCAACGTCCTGACTTTC,CASSSRQGGYSGANVLTF,TRBJ2-6,NA,TRBV4-1,TRBD1
TGCAGTGCTAGTTCTATGGGGGGGCCCAATGAGCAGTTCTTC,CSASSMGGPNEQFF,TRBJ2-1,many,TRBV20-1,NA
TGTGCCAGCAATCAGGGGCAGATGGGCTACACCTTC,CASNQGQMGYTF,TRBJ1-2,NA,TRBV6-6,NA